This T cell receptor (beta chain) was sequenced in a study of CD8 T cells in Susac syndrome. As regards this clonotype: Its target is not known.

With random hexamers, 0.5 to 1 ug RNA was reverse transcribed. Each CDR3 protein is one row after TCRdb ran MiXCR on the immunoSEQ multiplex PCR reads. This sample has about 430,000 distinct CDR3 sequences, with 75% to 90% found just once. Trimming removed 9 bases at V and 0 bases at J, with 6 bases between. CDR3 length: 12 amino acids. Study-wide points: TCR sequencing and HLA analysis covered a relatively small number of individuals.

The chain joins TRBV12-3 or TRBV12-4 to TRBJ1-5; D not resolved. This receptor was identified in a human donor with multiple sclerosis. Sequencing was done on a sample of CD8+ T cells from PBMCs. The CDR3 DNA follows: TGTGCCAGTGGAGATAGCAATCAGCCCCAGCATTTT. It encodes CASGDSNQPQHF.